A selection of T cell receptor beta chains follows, all from one sample in a study of memory CD4+ T cells and cytomegalovirus serostatus. Repertoires were generated with immunoSEQ multiplex PCR, while TCRdb's copy carries only in-frame clones and drops some. Seen here are tens of thousands of clones, roughly four fifths observed once, and the top ten hold roughly 0.8%. The sequencing sample was made of memory CD4+ T cells from blood. Receptors were obtained from an adult in good health and CMV-seronegative. The CDR3 runs from the conserved cysteine through the conserved F or W. The D gene is left open where the match is weak. Clone size is given for some rows only: seen once, a few or many times, or a class if the clone is expanded.

j_call: TRBJ1-6; clone_size: -; d_call: -; v_call: TRBV7-9; cdr3_nt: TGTGCCAGCAGCTTAGCTAGCCGGAAAAGCGGCTATAATTCACCCCTCCACTTT; cdr3_aa: CASSLASRKSGYNSPLHF
j_call: TRBJ2-4; clone_size: -; d_call: -; v_call: TRBV2; cdr3_nt: TGTGCCAGCAGTGACCCAGTAATGGCCAAAAACATTCAGTACTTC; cdr3_aa: CASSDPVMAKNIQYF
j_call: TRBJ2-7; clone_size: -; d_call: -; v_call: TRBV6-6; cdr3_nt: TGTGCCAGCAGTTACTCGATTGACCAAGCAAACGAGCAGTACTTC; cdr3_aa: CASSYSIDQANEQYF
j_call: TRBJ2-1; clone_size: -; d_call: -; v_call: TRBV9; cdr3_nt: TGTGCCAGCAGCGTAGGGGGTTACGATGAGCAGTTCTTC; cdr3_aa: CASSVGGYDEQFF
j_call: TRBJ1-3; clone_size: -; d_call: -; v_call: TRBV13; cdr3_nt: TGTGCCAGCAGCTCCCGCGTTGGCTCTGGAAACACCATATATTTT; cdr3_aa: CASSSRVGSGNTIYF
j_call: TRBJ2-7; clone_size: few; d_call: -; v_call: TRBV7-8; cdr3_nt: TGTGCCAGCAGCTCGTTGCGGACGGCCCTTGACCTCTACGAGCAGTACTTC; cdr3_aa: CASSSLRTALDLYEQYF
j_call: TRBJ1-2; clone_size: -; d_call: -; v_call: TRBV7-9; cdr3_nt: TGTGCCAGCAGCCCTTCTATCCCCCTTTATGCGATCTACACCTTC; cdr3_aa: CASSPSIPLYAIYTF
j_call: TRBJ1-2; clone_size: -; d_call: -; v_call: TRBV5-6; cdr3_nt: TGTGCCAGCAGCGTATCCAGGGGAAAGAACTATGGCTACACCTTC; cdr3_aa: CASSVSRGKNYGYTF
j_call: TRBJ2-1; clone_size: -; d_call: TRBD2; v_call: TRBV11-2; cdr3_nt: TGTGCCAGCAGCTTAGGCACTAGCGGGACGTATGAGCAGTTCTTC; cdr3_aa: CASSLGTSGTYEQFF
j_call: TRBJ1-1; clone_size: few; d_call: -; v_call: TRBV5-4; cdr3_nt: TGTGCCAGCAACGAACGGGGGAGTAACACTGAAGCTTTCTTT; cdr3_aa: CASNERGSNTEAFF
j_call: TRBJ1-2; clone_size: -; d_call: -; v_call: TRBV7-2; cdr3_nt: TGTGCCAGCAGCTTAGTACCGACAGATTCTCGTGGCTACACCTTC; cdr3_aa: CASSLVPTDSRGYTF
j_call: TRBJ2-5; clone_size: -; d_call: TRBD1; v_call: TRBV5-5; cdr3_nt: TGTGCCAGCAGCCACGAGGACAGGGGAGACCAAGAGACCCAGTACTTC; cdr3_aa: CASSHEDRGDQETQYF
j_call: TRBJ2-7; clone_size: few; d_call: TRBD1; v_call: TRBV7-9; cdr3_nt: TGTGCCAGCAGCTCCAACCGGGACAGGGGGGACTACGAGCAGTACTTC; cdr3_aa: CASSSNRDRGDYEQYF
j_call: TRBJ2-7; clone_size: -; d_call: TRBD1; v_call: TRBV10-3; cdr3_nt: TGTGCCATCAGTGACCGGGACAGGGTCTACGAGCAGTACTTC; cdr3_aa: CAISDRDRVYEQYF
j_call: TRBJ2-4; clone_size: few; d_call: TRBD1; v_call: TRBV10-1; cdr3_nt: TGCGCCAGCACCAACACCGGGACAGGAAAACTGTACTTC; cdr3_aa: CASTNTGTGKLYF
j_call: TRBJ2-5; clone_size: few; d_call: -; v_call: TRBV20-1; cdr3_nt: TGCAGTGCTCAATTCCAAGAGACCCAGTACTTC; cdr3_aa: CSAQFQETQYF
j_call: TRBJ1-2; clone_size: -; d_call: -; v_call: TRBV19; cdr3_nt: TGTGCCAGTAGCCTTAGGGAAGTAAGCTATGGCTACACCTTC; cdr3_aa: CASSLREVSYGYTF
j_call: TRBJ2-1; clone_size: once; d_call: -; v_call: TRBV2; cdr3_nt: TGTGCCAGCAGTGTGGTTCGGGGCGTTTCCTACAATGAGCAGTTCTTC; cdr3_aa: CASSVVRGVSYNEQFF
j_call: TRBJ2-6; clone_size: -; d_call: TRBD1; v_call: TRBV5-1; cdr3_nt: TGCGCCAGCACGGGACAGGGGGCTGCTGGGGCCAACGTCCTGACTTTC; cdr3_aa: CASTGQGAAGANVLTF
j_call: TRBJ2-2; clone_size: -; d_call: -; v_call: TRBV5-1; cdr3_nt: TGCGCCAGCAGCTTGGCCAGCACCGGGGAGCTGTTTTTT; cdr3_aa: CASSLASTGELFF
j_call: TRBJ2-3; clone_size: -; d_call: TRBD1; v_call: TRBV11-3; cdr3_nt: TGTGCCAGCAGCTCCGGACAGGGGAACGGAGATACGCAGTATTTT; cdr3_aa: CASSSGQGNGDTQYF
j_call: TRBJ2-7; clone_size: -; d_call: TRBD1; v_call: TRBV5-1; cdr3_nt: TGCGCCAGCAGCCAATACCCGGGACAGGGGCTCGAGCAGTACTTC; cdr3_aa: CASSQYPGQGLEQYF
j_call: TRBJ2-1; clone_size: once; d_call: TRBD2; v_call: TRBV9; cdr3_nt: TGTGCCAGCAGCATTAGCGGGGAGTACAATGAGCAGTTCTTC; cdr3_aa: CASSISGEYNEQFF
j_call: TRBJ2-3; clone_size: -; d_call: -; v_call: TRBV19; cdr3_nt: TGTGCCAGTAGTATTTATGGCACTTATAGCACAGATACGCAGTATTTT; cdr3_aa: CASSIYGTYSTDTQYF